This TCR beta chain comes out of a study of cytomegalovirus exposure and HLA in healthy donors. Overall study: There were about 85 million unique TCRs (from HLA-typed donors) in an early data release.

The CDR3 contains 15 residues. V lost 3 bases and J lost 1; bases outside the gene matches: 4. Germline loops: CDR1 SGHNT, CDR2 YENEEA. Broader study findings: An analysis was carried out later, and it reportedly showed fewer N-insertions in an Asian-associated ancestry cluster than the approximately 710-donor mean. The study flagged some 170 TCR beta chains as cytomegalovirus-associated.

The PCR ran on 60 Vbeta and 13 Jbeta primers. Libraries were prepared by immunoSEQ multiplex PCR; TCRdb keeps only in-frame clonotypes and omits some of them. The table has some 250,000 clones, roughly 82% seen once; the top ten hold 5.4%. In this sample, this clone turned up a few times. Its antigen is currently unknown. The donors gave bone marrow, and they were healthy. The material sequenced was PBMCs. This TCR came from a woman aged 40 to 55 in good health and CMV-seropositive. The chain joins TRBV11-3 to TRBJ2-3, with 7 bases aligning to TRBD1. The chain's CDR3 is CASSLEDRGTDTQYF. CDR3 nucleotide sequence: TGTGCCAGCAGCTTGGAAGACAGGGGCACAGATACGCAGTATTTT.